These 20 T cell receptor beta chains came from one sample sequenced in a study of cytomegalovirus exposure and HLA in healthy donors. The PCR was carried out with 60 Vbeta primers and 13 Jbeta primers. Clones were sequenced by immunoSEQ multiplex PCR, and TCRdb holds only the in-frame ones, with some missing. The sample has approximately 150,000 clones; approximately 62% are singletons. Source material: PBMCs. These receptors originate from a man over 45 in good health and CMV-seronegative.

The chain combines TRBV6-5 with TRBJ2-7; TRBD2 matches at 8 bases. The CDR3 totals 15 residues. CDR1 is MNHEY, CDR2 SVGAGI, per germline. The trim removed 2 bases at V and 3 bases at J, leaving 6 bases unmatched. CDR3 protein: CASSYGSSGGYEQYF. CDR3 DNA: TGTGCCAGCAGTTACGGTTCGAGCGGGGGCTACGAGCAGTACTTC.

The rearrangement joins TRBV6-1 to TRBJ2-2, with D perhaps TRBD1 (5 bases). Deletions cut 0 bases from V and 2 bases from J, with 7 bases between. CDR1 MNHNS and CDR2 SASEGT come from the germline V gene. The CDR3 has 15 amino acids. The CDR3 coding sequence is TGTGCCAGCAGTGAAGCGACAGTTAACACCGGGGAGCTGTTTTTT. Its protein product is CASSEATVNTGELFF.

This chain connects TRBV29-1 to TRBJ2-5, with D unclear. The V and J ends lost 5 bases and 3 bases respectively, with 13 bases between them. CDR1 and CDR2 from the germline V gene are SQVTM and ANQGSEA. CDR3 size: 13 residues. In nucleotides, the CDR3 is TGCAGCGTTCCCTTCTCGGTGGAAGAGACCCAGTACTTC. Translating it yields CSVPFSVEETQYF.

There are many counts of this clone. The chain has TRBV6-1 and TRBJ2-1; 7 nucleotides line up with TRBD1. Germline V CDR1 and CDR2: MNHNS, SASEGT. The CDR3 contains 13 residues. Trimming at V came to 4 bases and at J to 3 bases, leaving 0 bases not matched to a gene. CDR3 in amino acids: CASSGDSYNEQFF. The CDR3, as DNA: TGTGCCAGCAGTGGGGACAGCTACAATGAGCAGTTCTTC.

The CDR3: CASSQRRGQGVYFSTDTQYF. DNA of the CDR3: TGCGCCAGCAGCCAAAGACGGGGACAGGGGGTATACTTTAGCACAGATACGCAGTATTTT. The chain combines TRBV4-3 with TRBJ2-3; TRBD1 agrees at 11 bases. The CDR3 length is 20 residues. CDR1 and CDR2 (germline): LGHNA, YSLEER. V lost 2 bases, J lost 0 bases, and 13 bases stayed unmatched.

This chain connects TRBV2 to TRBJ1-2; D perhaps matches TRBD1 (5 bases). CDR3 length equals 13 residues. Germline V lookup: CDR1 SNHLY, CDR2 FYNNEI. Trimming took 6 bases from V and 1 from J, leaving 9 bases between them. The CDR3 DNA follows: TGTGCCAGCAGGGGGGGGTTTAACTATGGCTACACCTTC. Translated, it gives CASRGGFNYGYTF. Full variable domain (remainder filled in from reference TRBV2 and TRBJ1-2): EPEVTQTPSHQVTQMGQEVILRCVPISNHLYFYWYRQILGQKVEFLVSFYNNEISEKSEIFDDQFSVERPDGSNFTLKIRSTKLEDSAMYFCASRGGFNYGYTFGSGTRLTVV.

This clone turned up a few times. The chain uses TRBV5-8 and TRBJ2-2, with 7 bases that match TRBD1. V gave up 7 bases and J gave up 4 bases; unmatched junction bases: 10. CDR3 size: 15 residues. Germline V lookup: CDR1 SGHTS, CDR2 YDEGEE. Here the CDR3 reads CASSDRELSTGELFF. The CDR3 DNA sequence: TGTGCCAGCTCAGACAGGGAGTTGAGCACCGGGGAGCTGTTTTTT.

This chain joins TRBV7-2 and TRBJ1-2; D is unclear. V was trimmed by 3 bases and J by 4 bases, leaving 12 bases between them. CDR3 length equals 14 residues. Germline CDR1 reads SGHTA; CDR2 reads FQGNSA. CDR3 sequence reads: CASSLAGGTYGYTF. CDR3 in DNA: TGTGCCAGCAGCTTGGCGGGTGGCACCTATGGCTACACCTTC.

The chain joins TRBV5-6 to TRBJ2-1, with D possibly TRBD2 on 7 matching bases. Germline loops: CDR1 SGHDT, CDR2 YYEEEE. The CDR3 is made up of 16 amino acids. Trimming removed 2 bases at V and 2 bases at J, with 14 bases between. This CDR3 reads CASSFQGEGAYNEQFF. DNA of the CDR3: TGTGCCAGCAGCTTCCAAGGGGAGGGGGCCTACAATGAGCAGTTCTTC.

The rearrangement links TRBV10-2 to TRBJ2-5; maybe TRBD1 (6 bases). The CDR3 totals 15 residues. Germline assignment: CDR1 WSHSY and CDR2 SAAADI. V lost 4 bases and J 5 bases, leaving 17 bases between the germline ends. The CDR3 coding sequence is TGCGCCAGCAGTGGGCGGCGGGCAGGGGCTGAGACCCAGTACTTC. It encodes CASSGRRAGAETQYF.

In its sample, this clone was seen a few times. The chain employs TRBV4-1 and TRBJ2-7; 8 nucleotides match TRBD2. Germline CDR1 is MGHRA and CDR2 is YSYEKL. CDR3 length: 16 amino acids. The V segment lost 3 bases and the J segment 2 bases; nucleotides outside the gene matches: 9. In nucleotides, the CDR3 is TGCGCCAGCAGCCAGGCGGGTAGCGGGGTACCCTACGAGCAGTACTTC. Its protein is CASSQAGSGVPYEQYF.

The chain has TRBV11-2 and TRBJ1-5; 7 bases match TRBD1. Germline CDR1 SGHAT, CDR2 FQNNGV. This CDR3 contains 16 residues. J was trimmed by 3 bases and V by 5 bases; bases with no gene match: 10. The CDR3 nucleotides are TGTGCCAGCAGCCTGTTCGACAGGGCGCTCAATCAGCCCCAGCATTTT. Its protein is CASSLFDRALNQPQHF.

J is TRBJ1-4 and V is TRBV4-1, with TRBD1 identical over 9 bases. Germline CDR1 is MGHRA and CDR2 is YSYEKL. This CDR3 contains 16 residues. V shed 1 base and J 10 bases; nucleotides not matched to a gene: 10. CDR3 loop: CASSQVIQGAVGKLFF. DNA of the CDR3: TGCGCCAGCAGCCAAGTTATACAGGGGGCAGTAGGAAAACTGTTTTTT.

The chain combines TRBV11-2 with TRBJ1-5; the match to TRBD1 covers 9 bases. CDR3 length: 15 residues. Germline trimming cut 6 bases from V and 1 base from J; bases unmatched to any gene: 4. Looked up from germline, CDR1 is SGHAT and CDR2 is FQNNGV. CDR3 coding DNA: TGTGCCAGCAGTCCGGACAGGGGCAGCAATCAGCCCCAGCATTTT. It yields the protein CASSPDRGSNQPQHF.

The J gene is TRBJ2-5, the V gene TRBV2; 11 bases map to TRBD1. CDR1 and CDR2 (germline): SNHLY, FYNNEI. After removal of 7 bases from V and 5 bases from J, the junction contained 6 bases not matched to a gene. The CDR3 is 14 residues long. The CDR3 here is CASKGQGVRETQYF. The DNA for the CDR3 is TGTGCCAGCAAGGGACAGGGGGTCCGGGAGACCCAGTACTTC.

The chain carries TRBV9 and TRBJ2-2; a weak D match, TRBD1 (6 bases). In germline, CDR1 is SGDLS, CDR2 YYNGEE. Trimming pared 4 bases from V and 0 bases from J, leaving 13 bases between. The CDR3 loop spans 16 amino acids. Written as DNA, the CDR3 is TGTGCCAGCAGCCCTCAGACAGGAACGAACACCGGGGAGCTGTTTTTT. Encoded protein: CASSPQTGTNTGELFF.

J is TRBJ1-2 and V is TRBV4-1, with D maybe TRBD1 (6 bases). The CDR3 contains 13 residues. The germline gives CDR1 MGHRA, CDR2 YSYEKL. With 5 bases removed from V and 4 bases from J, the gap between germline ends came to 11 bases. The DNA for the CDR3 is TGCGCCAGCAGCGCACAGGGACCCTATGGCTACACCTTC. This codes for CASSAQGPYGYTF.

This clone was recorded a few times. The genes are TRBV5-1 and TRBJ2-1, with D unclear. The CDR3 runs to 16 residues. Deletions cut 4 bases from V and 0 bases from J, with 14 bases between. CDR1 is SGHRS, CDR2 YFSETQ, per germline. The CDR3 bases are TGCGCCAGCAGCAAAGAGAGACCTAGCTCCTACAATGAGCAGTTCTTC. Amino acids: CASSKERPSSYNEQFF.

The V call is TRBV15, the J call TRBJ1-1; 9 nucleotides match TRBD1. This CDR3 has 16 amino acids. V lost 1 base, J lost 1 base, and 4 bases stayed unmatched. Germline CDR1 reads LNHNV; CDR2 reads YYDKDF (reference sequence). CDR3 in amino acids: CATSRGLGQGNTEAFF. The CDR3 coding sequence is TGTGCCACCAGCAGAGGACTGGGACAGGGGAACACTGAAGCTTTCTTT.

The genes are TRBV28 and TRBJ1-2, with D uncertain. The CDR3 is 15 amino acids. V lost 1 base to trimming and J lost 2 bases, with 11 bases between them. Looked up from germline, CDR1 is MDHEN and CDR2 is SYDVKM. The CDR3 region has the DNA TGTGCCAGCAGTTTATATAGCCTAACGAACTATGGCTACACCTTC. Translating it yields CASSLYSLTNYGYTF.